The clone carrying this T cell receptor beta chain was observed a few times. This sample is drawn from a study of T cells after somatic rescue of genetic block. The CDR3 is 13 residues long. The V and J ends lost 2 bases and 7 bases respectively, with 14 bases between them. Germline lookup yields CDR1 GTSNPN and CDR2 SVGIG (reference sequence). Profiling relied on immunoSEQ multiplex PCR, and the TCRdb table lists in-frame clones only, not all of them. The sample holds 95,000 to 120,000 clones, 75% to 95% seen once. The rearrangement uses TRBV30 and TRBJ1-1; maybe TRBD1 (6 bases). The sequence was obtained from a woman under 30. The sample consisted of peripheral blood mononuclear cells (PBMCs). CDR3 DNA sequence: TGTGCCTGGAGTTTTTACCTACAGGGTGAAGCTTTCTTT. Its protein product is CAWSFYLQGEAFF.